This T cell receptor (beta chain) was documented in a study of neurological immune-mediated disorders. The cDNA was generated by 5'RACE with 10-nucleotide random UMIs. TCRdb processed the 5' RACE reads anew with MiXCR; each CDR3 protein has one entry. The data show fewer than 80,000 distinct CDR3 sequences, roughly 4.8% seen once. CDR1 is SGHTA and CDR2 is FQGNSA in the germline V gene. This CDR3 region has 15 residues. V was cut by 5 bases and J by 0 bases, with 14 bases left in between. This clonotype was found many times. The sample comprised PBMCs. The chain has TRBV7-2 and TRBJ2-7; D tentatively fits TRBD1 or TRBD2 (5 bases each). The source is a woman aged 45-59 years with multiple sclerosis. For the CDR3, the DNA is TGTGCCAGCAGCCACCGGGACCTAGGCTCCTACGAGCAGTACTTC. It codes for CASSHRDLGSYEQYF.